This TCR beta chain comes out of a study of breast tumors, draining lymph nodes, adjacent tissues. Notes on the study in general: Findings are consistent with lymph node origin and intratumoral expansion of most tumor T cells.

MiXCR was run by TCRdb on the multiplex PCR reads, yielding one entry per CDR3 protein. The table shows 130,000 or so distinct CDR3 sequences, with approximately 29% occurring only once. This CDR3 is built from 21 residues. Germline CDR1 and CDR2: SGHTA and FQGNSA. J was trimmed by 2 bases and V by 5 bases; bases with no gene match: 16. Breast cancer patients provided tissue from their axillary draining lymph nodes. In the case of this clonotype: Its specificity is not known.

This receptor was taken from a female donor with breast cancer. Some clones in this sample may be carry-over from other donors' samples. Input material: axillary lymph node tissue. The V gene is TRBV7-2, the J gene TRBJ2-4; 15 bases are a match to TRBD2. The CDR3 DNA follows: TGTACCAGCAGCCCCCGCCCGCCAGGACTAGCGGGGGGGCCGCCCAAAAACATTCAGTACTTC. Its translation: CTSSPRPPGLAGGPPKNIQYF.